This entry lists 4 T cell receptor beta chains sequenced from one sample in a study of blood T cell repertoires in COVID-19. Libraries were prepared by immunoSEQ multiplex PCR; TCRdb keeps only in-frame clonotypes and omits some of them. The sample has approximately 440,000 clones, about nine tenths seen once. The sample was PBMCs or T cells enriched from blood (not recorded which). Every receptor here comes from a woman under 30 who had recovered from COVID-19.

The DNA for the CDR3 is TGTGCCACACGCGCGGGGAATCAGCCCCAGCATTTT. This gives the protein CATRAGNQPQHF. The chain recombines TRBV10-3 with TRBJ1-5; D gene ambiguous. Between the trimmed V and J ends, which lost 10 bases and 4 bases, there was a span of 11 bases. The germline CDR1 and CDR2 sequences are ENHRY and SYGVKD. The CDR3 is made up of 12 amino acids.

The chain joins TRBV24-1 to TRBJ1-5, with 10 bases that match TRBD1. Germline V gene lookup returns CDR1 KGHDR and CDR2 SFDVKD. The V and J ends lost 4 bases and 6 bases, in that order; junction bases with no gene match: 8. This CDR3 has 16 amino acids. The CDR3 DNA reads TGTGCCACCAGTGACACCGGGACAGGGGACGGTCAGCCCCAGCATTTT. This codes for CATSDTGTGDGQPQHF.

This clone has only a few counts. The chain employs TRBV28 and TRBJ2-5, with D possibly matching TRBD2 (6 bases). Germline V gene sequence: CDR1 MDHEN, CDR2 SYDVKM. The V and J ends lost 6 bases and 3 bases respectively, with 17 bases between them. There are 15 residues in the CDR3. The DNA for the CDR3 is TGTGCCAGCAGCCACTCGGTGAGGGAGGAAGAGACCCAGTACTTC. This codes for CASSHSVREEETQYF.

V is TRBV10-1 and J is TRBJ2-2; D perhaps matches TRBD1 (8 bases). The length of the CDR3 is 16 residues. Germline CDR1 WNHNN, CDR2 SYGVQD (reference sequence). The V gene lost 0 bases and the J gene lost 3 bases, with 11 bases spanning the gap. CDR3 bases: TGCGCCAGCAGTGAGTCTACAGGGGGGGACACCGGGGAGCTGTTTTTT. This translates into CASSESTGGDTGELFF.